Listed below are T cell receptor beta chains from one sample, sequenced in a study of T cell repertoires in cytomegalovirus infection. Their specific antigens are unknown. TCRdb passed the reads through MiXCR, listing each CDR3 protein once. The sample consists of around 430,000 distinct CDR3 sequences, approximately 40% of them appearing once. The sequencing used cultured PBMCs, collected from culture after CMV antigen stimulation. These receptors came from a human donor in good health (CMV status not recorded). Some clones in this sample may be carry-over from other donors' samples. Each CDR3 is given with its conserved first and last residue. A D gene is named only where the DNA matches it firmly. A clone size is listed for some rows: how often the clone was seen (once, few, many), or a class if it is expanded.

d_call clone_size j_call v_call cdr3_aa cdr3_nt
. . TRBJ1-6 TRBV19 CASTAGGSLALHF TGTGCCAGTACCGCGGGGGGGTCCTTGGCCCTCCACTTT
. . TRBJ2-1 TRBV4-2 CASSARGGGRNEQFF TGTGCCAGCAGCGCTCGAGGGGGAGGAAGGAATGAGCAGTTCTTC
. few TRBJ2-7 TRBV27 CASSPQGPYWAYEQYF TGTGCCAGCAGTCCTCAAGGACCATACTGGGCCTACGAGCAGTACTTC
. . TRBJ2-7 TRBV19 CASRGRGAYEQYF TGTGCCTCTAGAGGCAGGGGGGCCTACGAGCAGTACTTC
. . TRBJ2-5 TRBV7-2 CASSLAGVSGTQYF TGTGCCAGCAGCTTAGCGGGAGTGAGCGGGACCCAGTACTTC
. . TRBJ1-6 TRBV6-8 CASSYHPQDYNSPLHF TGTGCCAGCAGTTACCATCCTCAGGACTATAATTCACCCCTCCACTTT
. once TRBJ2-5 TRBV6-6 CASSQPDYKETQYF TGTGCCAGCAGTCAACCTGATTATAAAGAGACCCAGTACTTC
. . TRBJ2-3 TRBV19 CASAVRSTDTQYF TGTGCCAGCGCGGTCCGTAGCACAGATACGCAGTATTTT
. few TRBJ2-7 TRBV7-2 CASSSLVGRYTYEQYF TGTGCCAGCAGCTCCTTGGTTGGTCGCTACACCTACGAGCAGTACTTC
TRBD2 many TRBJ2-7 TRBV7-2 CASSSPTSGSLEQYF TGTGCCAGCAGCTCCCCGACTAGCGGGAGTTTGGAGCAGTACTTC
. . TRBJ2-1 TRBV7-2 CASSLSTAYNEQFF TGTGCCAGCAGCTTATCGACAGCCTACAATGAGCAGTTCTTC
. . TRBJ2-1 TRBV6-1 CASSEGLIYEQFF TGTGCCAGCTCGGAGGGGCTGATCTATGAGCAGTTCTTC
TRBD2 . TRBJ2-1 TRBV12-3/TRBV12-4 CASSSDSKTSGSNEQFF TGTGCCAGCAGTTCCGATTCAAAGACTAGCGGGAGCAATGAGCAGTTCTTC
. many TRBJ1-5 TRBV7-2 CASSLYNNQPQHF TGTGCCAGCAGCTTATACAACAATCAGCCCCAGCATTTT
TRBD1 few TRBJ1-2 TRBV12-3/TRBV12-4 CASRGDSYGYTF TGTGCCAGCAGGGGGGACAGCTATGGCTACACCTTC
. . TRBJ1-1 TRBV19 CASVKWGWNTEAFF TGTGCCAGCGTCAAGTGGGGCTGGAACACTGAAGCTTTCTTT
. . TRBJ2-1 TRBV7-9 CASRTVSSYNEQFF TGTGCCAGCAGGACAGTTTCATCCTACAATGAGCAGTTCTTC
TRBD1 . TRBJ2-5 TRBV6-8 CASSGGQSQETQYF TGTGCCAGCAGTGGGGGACAGAGCCAAGAGACCCAGTACTTC
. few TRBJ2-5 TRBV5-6 CASSSLLRVETQYF TGTGCCAGCAGCTCCCTGTTGAGGGTAGAGACCCAGTACTTC
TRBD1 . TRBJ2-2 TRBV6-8 CASSRWTGGSTGELFF TGTGCCAGCAGTCGATGGACAGGGGGGAGCACCGGGGAGCTGTTTTTT
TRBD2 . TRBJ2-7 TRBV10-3 CAISESGRSYEQYF TGTGCCATCAGTGAAAGCGGGAGATCCTACGAGCAGTACTTC
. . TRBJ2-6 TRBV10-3 CAITGDSGANVLTF TGTGCCATCACCGGGGACTCTGGGGCCAACGTCCTGACTTTC
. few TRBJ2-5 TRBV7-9 CASSTPGRGRETQYF TGTGCCAGCAGCACTCCGGGACGTGGGCGGGAGACCCAGTACTTC
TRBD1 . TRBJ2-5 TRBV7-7 CASSKRDRGVQETQYF TGTGCCAGCAGCAAACGGGACAGGGGAGTACAAGAGACCCAGTACTTC
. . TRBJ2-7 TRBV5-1 CASSLEVTSYEQYF TGCGCCAGCAGCTTGGAAGTCACTTCCTACGAGCAGTACTTC
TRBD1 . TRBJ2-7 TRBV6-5 CASSYGTGTSYEQYF TGTGCCAGCAGTTACGGGACAGGGACCTCCTACGAGCAGTACTTC
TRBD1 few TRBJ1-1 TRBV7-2 CASSSETGLRGAFF TGTGCCAGCAGCTCCGAGACAGGGCTACGAGGGGCTTTCTTT
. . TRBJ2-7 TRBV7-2 CASSPRNSYEQYF TGTGCCAGCAGCCCGCGAAACTCCTACGAGCAGTACTTC
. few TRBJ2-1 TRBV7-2 CASSFQGPTYNEQFF TGTGCCAGCAGCTTCCAAGGGCCCACCTACAATGAGCAGTTCTTC
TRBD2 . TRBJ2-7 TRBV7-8 CASSPRTSGASYEQYF TGTGCCAGCAGCCCTAGGACGAGCGGGGCCTCCTACGAGCAGTACTTC
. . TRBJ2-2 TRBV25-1 CASSDIRQGNTGELFF TGTGCCAGCAGTGATATACGTCAAGGGAATACCGGGGAGCTGTTTTTT
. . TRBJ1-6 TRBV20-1 CSARDRLGIPRSSPLHF TGCAGTGCTAGAGACCGCTTAGGGATCCCAAGGAGTTCACCCCTCCACTTT
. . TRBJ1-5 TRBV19 CASSRGISNQPQHF TGTGCCAGTAGTAGAGGGATAAGCAATCAGCCCCAGCATTTT
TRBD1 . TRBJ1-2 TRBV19 CASTMGQGNYGYTF TGTGCCAGTACCATGGGACAGGGGAACTATGGCTACACCTTC
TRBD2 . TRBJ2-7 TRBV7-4 CASSGVAGTYEQYF TGTGCCAGCAGCGGAGTAGCGGGGACATACGAGCAGTACTTC
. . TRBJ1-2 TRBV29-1 CSAVRPGNYGYTF TGCAGCGCTGTGAGGCCCGGCAACTATGGCTACACCTTC
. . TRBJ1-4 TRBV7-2 CASSLRTTSEKLFF TGTGCCAGCAGCTTACGAACAACTAGTGAAAAACTGTTTTTT
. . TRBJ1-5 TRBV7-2 CASSFRRRLDQPQHF TGTGCCAGCAGCTTTCGCAGGAGGTTGGATCAGCCCCAGCATTTT
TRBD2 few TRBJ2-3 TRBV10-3 CAISERAGGRTDTQYF TGTGCCATCAGTGAAAGGGCGGGAGGGCGCACAGATACGCAGTATTTT
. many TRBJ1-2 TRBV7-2 CASSFGGGYGYTF TGTGCCAGCAGCTTTGGGGGGGGCTATGGCTACACCTTC
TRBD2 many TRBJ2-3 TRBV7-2 CASSLGGLAGGLTDTQYF TGTGCCAGCAGCTTAGGGGGGCTAGCGGGGGGGCTCACAGATACGCAGTATTTT
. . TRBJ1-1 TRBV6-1 CASSETPRGSLPTEAFF TGTGCCAGCAGTGAAACCCCAAGAGGTAGCCTTCCCACTGAAGCTTTCTTT
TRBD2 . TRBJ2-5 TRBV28 CASHSPGGEETQYF TGTGCCAGCCATAGCCCGGGAGGAGAAGAGACCCAGTACTTC
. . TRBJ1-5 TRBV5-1 CASSPRGDSNQPQHF TGCGCCAGCAGCCCGCGGGGGGATAGCAATCAGCCCCAGCATTTT
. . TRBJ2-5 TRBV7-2 CASSPASGAQETQYF TGTGCCAGCAGTCCAGCCTCTGGCGCTCAAGAGACCCAGTACTTC
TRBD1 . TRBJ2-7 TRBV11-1 CASSLARPTGTGGISSYEQYF TGTGCCAGCAGCTTAGCCCGCCCTACCGGGACAGGGGGCATCTCCTCCTACGAGCAGTACTTC
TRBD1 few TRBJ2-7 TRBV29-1 CSVSGTGESSYEQYF TGCAGCGTTTCCGGGACAGGCGAAAGCTCCTACGAGCAGTACTTC
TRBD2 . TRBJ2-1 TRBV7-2 CASRHPGLAGNEQFF TGTGCCAGCAGACATCCGGGACTAGCGGGGAATGAGCAGTTCTTC
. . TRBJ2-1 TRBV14 CASSQDIVAYVPYNEQFF TGTGCCAGCAGCCAAGATATAGTAGCCTACGTGCCCTACAATGAGCAGTTCTTC
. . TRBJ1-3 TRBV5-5 CASSLVLGLAGNTIYF TGTGCCAGCAGCTTGGTACTGGGATTGGCTGGAAACACCATATATTTT
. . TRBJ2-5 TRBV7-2 CASSPDSIFDETQYF TGTGCCAGCAGCCCGGACAGTATCTTTGATGAGACCCAGTACTTC
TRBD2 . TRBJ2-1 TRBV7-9 CASSSRLALDEQFF TGTGCCAGCAGCTCTCGACTAGCTCTGGATGAGCAGTTCTTC
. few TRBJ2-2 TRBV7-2 CASSSQGLRTGELFF TGTGCCAGCAGCTCACAGGGTTTGAGGACCGGGGAGCTGTTTTTT
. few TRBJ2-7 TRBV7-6 CASRPGGGYYEQYF TGTGCCAGCAGACCGGGGGGCGGATATTACGAGCAGTACTTC
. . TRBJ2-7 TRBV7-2 CASSLRRTATSGYEQYF TGTGCCAGCAGCTTAAGGAGAACCGCAACCTCGGGCTACGAGCAGTACTTC
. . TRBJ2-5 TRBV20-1 CSARELGGTAETQYF TGCAGTGCTAGAGAGTTAGGCGGTACTGCGGAGACCCAGTACTTC
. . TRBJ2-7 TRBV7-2 CASSSVSPYEQYF TGTGCCAGCAGCTCCGTAAGTCCCTACGAGCAGTACTTC
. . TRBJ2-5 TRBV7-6 CASSNRGREETQYF TGTGCCAGCAGTAACAGAGGCAGGGAAGAGACCCAGTACTTC
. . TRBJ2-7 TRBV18 CASSPVRASTYEQYF TGTGCCAGCTCACCGGTTCGCGCGTCTACCTACGAGCAGTACTTC